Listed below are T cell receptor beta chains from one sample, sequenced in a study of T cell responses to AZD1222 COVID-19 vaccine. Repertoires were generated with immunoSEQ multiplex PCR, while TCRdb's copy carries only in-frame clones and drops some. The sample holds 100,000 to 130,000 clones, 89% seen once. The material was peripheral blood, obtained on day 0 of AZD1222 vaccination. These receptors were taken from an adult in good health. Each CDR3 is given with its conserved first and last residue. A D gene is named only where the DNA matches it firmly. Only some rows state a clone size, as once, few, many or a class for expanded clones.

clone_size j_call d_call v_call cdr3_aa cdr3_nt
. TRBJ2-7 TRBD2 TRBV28 CASSQSSSGNNYEQYF TGTGCCAGCAGTCAGAGTTCTAGCGGAAACAATTACGAGCAGTACTTC
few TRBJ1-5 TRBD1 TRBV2 CASKDRAGQPQHF TGTGCCAGCAAAGACAGGGCCGGGCAGCCCCAGCATTTT
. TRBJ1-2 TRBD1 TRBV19 CASTLRAPGTGSLYYGYTF TGTGCCAGTACCCTGAGGGCCCCCGGGACAGGGTCGCTGTACTATGGCTACACCTTC
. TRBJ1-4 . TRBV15 CATSRRDGGYFNEKLFF TGTGCCACCAGCAGGCGGGACGGAGGATACTTCAATGAAAAACTGTTTTTT
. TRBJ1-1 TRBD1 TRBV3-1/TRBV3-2 CASSQSTGGTEAFF TGTGCCAGCAGCCAATCGACAGGGGGCACTGAAGCTTTCTTT
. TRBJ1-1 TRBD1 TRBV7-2 CASSLGTGALNTEAFF TGTGCCAGCAGCTTAGGGACAGGGGCTCTGAACACTGAAGCTTTCTTT
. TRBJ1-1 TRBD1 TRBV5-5 CASSQSIPGGIYEAFF TGTGCCAGCAGCCAAAGCATCCCAGGGGGGATATATGAAGCTTTCTTT
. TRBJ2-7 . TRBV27 CASSSPGTKQEQYF TGTGCCAGCAGTTCACCGGGGACCAAGCAAGAGCAGTACTTC
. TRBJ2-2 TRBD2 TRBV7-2 CASSLEVAGLGGGELFF TGTGCCAGCAGCTTAGAGGTCGCGGGACTAGGAGGGGGGGAGCTGTTTTTT
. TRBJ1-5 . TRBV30 CAWSVSGASQPQHF TGTGCCTGGAGTGTGAGCGGGGCCAGTCAGCCCCAGCATTTT
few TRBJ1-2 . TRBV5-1 CASSLNSGNYGYTF TGCGCCAGCAGCTTAAATTCTGGTAACTATGGCTACACCTTC
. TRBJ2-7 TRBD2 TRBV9 CASSVDPAGESEQYF TGTGCCAGCAGCGTAGATCCAGCGGGAGAGTCCGAGCAGTACTTC